Listed here are 8 T cell receptor beta chains from one sample, sequenced in a study of cytomegalovirus exposure and HLA in healthy donors. 13 Jbeta primers and 60 Vbeta primers were used for the PCR. Method: immunoSEQ multiplex PCR; TCRdb's copy keeps in-frame clones and lacks some. The table has approximately 93,000 clones, around three quarters seen once. The sample comprised PBMCs. The receptor set was obtained from a male donor in good health and CMV-seropositive.

The chain recombines TRBV2 with TRBJ1-5; no clear D. The CDR3 sequence is 15 residues long. V was shortened by 1 base and J by 4 bases, with 11 bases between the two germline ends. Germline CDR1 reads SNHLY; CDR2 reads FYNNEI. The CDR3 loop is CASSEGLSGNQPQHF. The CDR3 DNA reads TGTGCCAGCAGTGAAGGTCTCAGCGGGAATCAGCCCCAGCATTTT. Filled out from reference TRBV2 and TRBJ1-5, the complete variable domain reads EPEVTQTPSHQVTQMGQEVILRCVPISNHLYFYWYRQILGQKVEFLVSFYNNEISEKSEIFDDQFSVERPDGSNFTLKIRSTKLEDSAMYFCASSEGLSGNQPQHFGDGTRLSIL.

The CDR3 protein is CASSWDRLGEQFF. CDR3 DNA: TGTGCCAGCAGCTGGGACAGACTTGGAGAGCAGTTCTTC. V gene TRBV7-6 combines with J gene TRBJ2-1; TRBD1 agrees at 7 bases. The junction had 7 bases not matched to a gene; V was cut back by 4 bases and J by 10 bases. The CDR3 runs 13 residues. Per germline, CDR1 SGHVS and CDR2 FNYEAQ.

The genes are TRBV29-1 and TRBJ2-5; maybe TRBD2 (5 bases). CDR1 is SQVTM and CDR2 is ANQGSEA in the germline V gene. Trimming took 3 bases from V and 1 from J, leaving 9 bases between them. The CDR3 sequence is 13 residues long. The CDR3 spells CSVEGLAQETQYF. The CDR3 DNA reads TGCAGCGTTGAGGGTCTAGCCCAAGAGACCCAGTACTTC. Full variable domain (outside the CDR3, taken from reference TRBV29-1 and TRBJ2-5): SAVISQKPSRDICQRGTSLTIQCQVDSQVTMMFWYRQQPGQSLTLIATANQGSEATYESGFVIDKFPISRPNLTFSTLTVSNMSPEDSSIYLCSVEGLAQETQYFGPGTRLLVL.

J is TRBJ2-1 and V is TRBV5-4; D might be TRBD1 (6 bases). Trimming took off 2 bases at V and 7 bases at J, with 10 bases between the two ends. The CDR3 totals 13 residues. Germline CDR1 reads SGHNT; CDR2 reads YYREEE (reference sequence). In nucleotides, the CDR3 is TGTGCCAGCAGCTTAAAAGGGGGTAATGAGCAGTTCTTC. This codes for CASSLKGGNEQFF.

The rearrangement uses TRBV7-2 and TRBJ1-1; D possibly corresponds to TRBD1 (6 bases). V gave up 2 bases and J gave up 2 bases, with 12 bases separating them. The CDR3 length is 15 residues. Germline V gene data show CDR1 as SGHTA and CDR2 as FQGNSA. CDR3 loop: CASSLSQGFNTEAFF. CDR3 nucleotide sequence: TGTGCCAGCAGCTTATCCCAGGGGTTTAACACTGAAGCTTTCTTT.

This clone occurred once. The V and J genes are TRBV9 and TRBJ2-3; a weak D match, TRBD1 (6 bases). With 0 bases removed from V and 2 bases from J, the gap between germline ends came to 13 bases. Germline CDR1 SGDLS, CDR2 YYNGEE. There are 16 residues in the CDR3. CDR3 region: CASSVVPGANTDTQYF. In nucleotides, the CDR3 is TGTGCCAGCAGCGTAGTCCCAGGGGCCAACACAGATACGCAGTATTTT.

This clone showed up just once. CDR3 residues: CASSPVAGGTDTQYF. The CDR3 nucleotides are TGTGCCAGCAGCCCAGTGGCGGGGGGCACAGATACGCAGTATTTT. The chain uses TRBV7-2 and TRBJ2-3; TRBD2 agrees at 7 bases. Germline CDR1 is SGHTA and CDR2 is FQGNSA. V trimming: 5 bases; J trimming: 1 base; junction bases outside the gene matches: 6. The CDR3 has 15 residues.

The J gene is TRBJ1-2, the V gene TRBV30; D perhaps matches TRBD1 (5 bases). CDR3 length: 13 amino acids. In germline, CDR1 is GTSNPN, CDR2 SVGIG (reference sequence). V lost 4 bases and J lost 3, with 12 bases in between. The CDR3 protein is CAWTAGGDYGYTF. As DNA, the CDR3 is TGTGCCTGGACCGCGGGGGGGGACTATGGCTACACCTTC.